Sequencing of this T cell receptor (beta chain) was carried out in a study of cytomegalovirus exposure and HLA in healthy donors. For this clone: Its antigen is not identified.

The trim removed 7 bases at V and 6 bases at J, leaving 10 bases unmatched. Germline V gene sequence: CDR1 MNHNY, CDR2 SVGAGI (reference sequence). The CDR3 contains 14 residues. Study findings and constraints: TCR beta sequences numbering some 17,000 were associated with HLA alleles at 0.05 false discovery rate in a later analysis. Apparent HLA restriction characterized most CMV-associated TCR beta chains in a later analysis. A prior analysis recorded that most TCR beta V segments were productive about 90% or about 30% of the time.

Primers for the PCR totalled 60 Vbeta and 13 Jbeta. As originally analysed: About 11 million shared chains were among the 65 million to 85 million unique TCR beta chains that a later analysis counted. Data came from immunoSEQ multiplex PCR; TCRdb stores just in-frame clones and leaves some out. The V and J calls and clone size are taken from that table; D and trimming were inferred from the DNA. Among a few hundred thousand clones listed, about four fifths were seen once. This sequence was found in a man aged 25 to 40 in good health and CMV-seronegative. The sequencing input was PBMCs. The V and J genes are TRBV6-6 and TRBJ2-7; 9 bases map to TRBD1. Here the CDR3 reads CASTTRDREVEQYF. The CDR3 nucleotides are TGTGCCAGCACAACTCGGGACAGGGAGGTCGAGCAGTACTTC.